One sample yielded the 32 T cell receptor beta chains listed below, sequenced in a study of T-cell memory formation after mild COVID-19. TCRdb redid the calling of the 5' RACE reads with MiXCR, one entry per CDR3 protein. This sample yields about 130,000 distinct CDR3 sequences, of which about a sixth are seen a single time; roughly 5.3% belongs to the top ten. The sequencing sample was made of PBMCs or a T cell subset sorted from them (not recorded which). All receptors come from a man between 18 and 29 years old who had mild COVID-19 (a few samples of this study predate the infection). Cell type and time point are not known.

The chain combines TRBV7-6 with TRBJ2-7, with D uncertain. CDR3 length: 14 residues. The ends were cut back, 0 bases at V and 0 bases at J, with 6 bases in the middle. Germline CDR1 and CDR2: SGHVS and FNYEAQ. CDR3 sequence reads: CASSLAGNSYEQYF. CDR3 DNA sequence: TGTGCCAGCAGCTTAGCGGGGAACTCCTACGAGCAGTACTTC.

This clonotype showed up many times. The CDR3 here is CASSFRGRGQNIQYF. The CDR3 region has the DNA TGTGCCAGCAGTTTCAGGGGACGCGGCCAAAACATTCAGTACTTC. The chain joins TRBV12-3 or TRBV12-4 to TRBJ2-4, with D maybe TRBD1 (6 bases). Trimming removed 3 bases at V and 5 bases at J, with 14 bases between. This CDR3 is built from 15 residues.

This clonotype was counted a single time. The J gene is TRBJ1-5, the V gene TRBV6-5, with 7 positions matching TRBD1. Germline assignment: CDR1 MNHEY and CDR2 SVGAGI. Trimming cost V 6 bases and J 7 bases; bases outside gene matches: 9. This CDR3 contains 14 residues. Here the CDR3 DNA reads TGTGCCAGCAGCTCGACAGGGAACGAACAGCCCCAGCATTTT. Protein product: CASSSTGNEQPQHF.

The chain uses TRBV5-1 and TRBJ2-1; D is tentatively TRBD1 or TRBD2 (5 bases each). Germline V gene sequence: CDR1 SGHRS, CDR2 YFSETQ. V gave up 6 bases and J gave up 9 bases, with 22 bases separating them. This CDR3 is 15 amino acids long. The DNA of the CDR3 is TGCGCCAGCACCCCGGGGTCTGGGGTAGGGGTTGAGCAGTTCTTC. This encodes CASTPGSGVGVEQFF.

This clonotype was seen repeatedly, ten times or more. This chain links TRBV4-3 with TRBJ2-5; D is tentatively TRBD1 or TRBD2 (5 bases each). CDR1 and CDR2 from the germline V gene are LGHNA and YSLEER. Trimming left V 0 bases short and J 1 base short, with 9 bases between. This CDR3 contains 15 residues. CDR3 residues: CASSQDMRGQETQYF. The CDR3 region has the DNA TGCGCCAGCAGCCAAGATATGAGGGGCCAAGAGACCCAGTACTTC.

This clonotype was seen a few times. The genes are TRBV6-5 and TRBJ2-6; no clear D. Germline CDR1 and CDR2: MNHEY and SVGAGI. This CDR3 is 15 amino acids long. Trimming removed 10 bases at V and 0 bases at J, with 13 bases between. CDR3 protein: CATCRHFSGANVLTF. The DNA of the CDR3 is TGTGCCACTTGCAGACACTTCTCTGGGGCCAACGTCCTGACTTTC.

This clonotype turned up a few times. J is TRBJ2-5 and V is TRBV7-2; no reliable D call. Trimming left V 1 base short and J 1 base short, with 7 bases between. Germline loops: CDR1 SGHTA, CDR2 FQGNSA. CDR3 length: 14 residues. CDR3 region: CASSLEPSQETQYF. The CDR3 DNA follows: TGTGCCAGCAGCTTAGAGCCTAGCCAAGAGACCCAGTACTTC.

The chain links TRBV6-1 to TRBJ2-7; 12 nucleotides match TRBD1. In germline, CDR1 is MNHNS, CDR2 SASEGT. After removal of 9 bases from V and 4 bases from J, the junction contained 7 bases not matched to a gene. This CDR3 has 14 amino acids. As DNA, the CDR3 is TGTGCCAGTAACCGGGACAGGGGGCGGTACGAGCAGTACTTC. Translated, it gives CASNRDRGRYEQYF.

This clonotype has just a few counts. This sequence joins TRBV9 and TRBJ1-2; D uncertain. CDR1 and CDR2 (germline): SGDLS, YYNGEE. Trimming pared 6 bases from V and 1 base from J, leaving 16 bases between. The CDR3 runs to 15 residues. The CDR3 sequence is CASIVQVPYNYGYTF. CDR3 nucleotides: TGTGCCAGCATTGTGCAGGTCCCCTATAACTATGGCTACACCTTC. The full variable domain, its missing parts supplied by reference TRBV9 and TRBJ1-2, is DSGVTQTPKHLITATGQRVTLRCSPRSGDLSVYWYQQSLDQGLQFLIQYYNGEERAKGNILERFSAQQFPDLHSELNLSSLELGDSALYFCASIVQVPYNYGYTFGSGTRLTVV.

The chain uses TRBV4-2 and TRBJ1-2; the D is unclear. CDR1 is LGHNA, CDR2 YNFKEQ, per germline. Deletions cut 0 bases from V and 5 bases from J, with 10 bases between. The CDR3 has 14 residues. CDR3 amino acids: CASSQEVAIYGYTF. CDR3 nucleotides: TGTGCCAGCAGCCAAGAGGTTGCGATTTATGGCTACACCTTC.

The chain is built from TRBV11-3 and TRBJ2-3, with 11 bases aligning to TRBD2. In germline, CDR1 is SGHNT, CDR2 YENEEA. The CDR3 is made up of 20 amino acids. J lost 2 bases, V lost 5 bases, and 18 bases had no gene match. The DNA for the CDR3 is TGTGCCAGCAGCCCGCACCATGCTCCGGGACTAGCGGAACACACAGATACGCAGTATTTT. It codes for CASSPHHAPGLAEHTDTQYF. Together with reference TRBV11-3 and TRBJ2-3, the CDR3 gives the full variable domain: EAGVVQSPRYKIIEKKQPVAFWCNPISGHNTLYWYLQNLGQGPELLIRYENEEAVDDSQLPKDRFSAERLKGVDSTLKIQPAELGDSAVYLCASSPHHAPGLAEHTDTQYFGPGTRLTVL.

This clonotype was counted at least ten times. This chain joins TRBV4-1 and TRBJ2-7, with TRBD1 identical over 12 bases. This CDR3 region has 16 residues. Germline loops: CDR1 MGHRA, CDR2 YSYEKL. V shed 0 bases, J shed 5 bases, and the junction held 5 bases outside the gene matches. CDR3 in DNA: TGCGCCAGCAGCCAAGATCCTGGGACAGGGGGCCACGAGCAGTACTTC. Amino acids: CASSQDPGTGGHEQYF.

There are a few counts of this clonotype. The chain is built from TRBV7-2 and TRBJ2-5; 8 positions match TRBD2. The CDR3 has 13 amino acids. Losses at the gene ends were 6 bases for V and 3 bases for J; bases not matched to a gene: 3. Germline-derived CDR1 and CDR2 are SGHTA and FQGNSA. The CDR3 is CASRTSVEETQYF. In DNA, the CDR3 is TGTGCCAGCAGGACTAGCGTTGAAGAGACCCAGTACTTC.

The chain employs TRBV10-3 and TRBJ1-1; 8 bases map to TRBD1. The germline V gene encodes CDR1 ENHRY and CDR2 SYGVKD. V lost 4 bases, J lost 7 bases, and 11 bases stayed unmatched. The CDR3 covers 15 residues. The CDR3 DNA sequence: TGTGCCATCAGTGGACCGCAGGGGGCTAGAGGTGAAGCTTTCTTT. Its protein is CAISGPQGARGEAFF.

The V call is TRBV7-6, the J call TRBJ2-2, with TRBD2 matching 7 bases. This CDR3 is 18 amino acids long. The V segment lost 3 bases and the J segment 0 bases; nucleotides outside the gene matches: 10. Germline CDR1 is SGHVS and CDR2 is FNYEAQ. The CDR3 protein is CASSFPFEGGANTGELFF. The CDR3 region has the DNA TGTGCCAGCAGCTTTCCCTTCGAGGGAGGGGCGAACACCGGGGAGCTGTTTTTT.

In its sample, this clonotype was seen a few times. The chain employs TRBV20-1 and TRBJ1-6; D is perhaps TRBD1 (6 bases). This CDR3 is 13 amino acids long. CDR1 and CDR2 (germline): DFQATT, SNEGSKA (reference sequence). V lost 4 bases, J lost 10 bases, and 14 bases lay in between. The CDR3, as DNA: TGCAGTGCTACCAACAGGGTGGGATCACCCCTCCACTTT. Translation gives CSATNRVGSPLHF.

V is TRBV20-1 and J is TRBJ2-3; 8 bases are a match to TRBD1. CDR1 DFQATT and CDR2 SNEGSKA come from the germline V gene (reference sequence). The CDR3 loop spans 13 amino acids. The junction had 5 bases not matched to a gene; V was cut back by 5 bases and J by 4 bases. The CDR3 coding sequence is TGCAGTGCTCACGGACAGGGCGCAGATACGCAGTATTTT. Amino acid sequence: CSAHGQGADTQYF.

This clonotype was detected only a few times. CDR3 bases: TGCAGCGTATCTCGGGGGGCTGCGAGCAATCAGCCCCAGCATTTT. Its translation: CSVSRGAASNQPQHF. The rearrangement joins TRBV29-1 to TRBJ1-5, with a possible D match to TRBD1 (6 bases). The ends were cut back, 6 bases at V and 1 base at J, with 16 bases in the middle. CDR1 and CDR2 from the germline V gene are SQVTM and ANQGSEA. CDR3 length: 15 residues.

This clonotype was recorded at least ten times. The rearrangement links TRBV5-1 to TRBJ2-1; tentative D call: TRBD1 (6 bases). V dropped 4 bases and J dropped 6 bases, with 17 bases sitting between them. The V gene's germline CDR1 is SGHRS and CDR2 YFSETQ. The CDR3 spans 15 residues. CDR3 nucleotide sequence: TGCGCCAGCAGCAGCAGGGGCCAACTCGGCAATGAGCAGTTCTTC. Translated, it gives CASSSRGQLGNEQFF.

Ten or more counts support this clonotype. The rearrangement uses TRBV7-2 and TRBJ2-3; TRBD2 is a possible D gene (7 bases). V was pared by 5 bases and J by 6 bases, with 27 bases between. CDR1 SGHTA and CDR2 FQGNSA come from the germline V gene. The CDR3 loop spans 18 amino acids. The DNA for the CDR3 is TGTGCCAGCAGCAAACAGCATCTGGCGGGGGCCCAGCGGGATACGCAGTATTTT. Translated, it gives CASSKQHLAGAQRDTQYF.

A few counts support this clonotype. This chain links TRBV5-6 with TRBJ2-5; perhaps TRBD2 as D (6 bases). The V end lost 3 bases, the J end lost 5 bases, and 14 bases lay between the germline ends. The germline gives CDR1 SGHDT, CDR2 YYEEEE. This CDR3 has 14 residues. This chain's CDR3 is CASSSIGAGETQYF. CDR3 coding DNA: TGTGCCAGCAGCTCAATAGGGGCGGGGGAGACCCAGTACTTC.

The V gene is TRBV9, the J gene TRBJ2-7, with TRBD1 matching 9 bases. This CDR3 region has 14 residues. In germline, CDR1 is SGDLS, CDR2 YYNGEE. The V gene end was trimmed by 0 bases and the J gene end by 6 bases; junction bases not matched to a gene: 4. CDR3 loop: CASSVVGTGIEQYF. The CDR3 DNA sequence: TGTGCCAGCAGCGTAGTCGGGACAGGGATCGAGCAGTACTTC. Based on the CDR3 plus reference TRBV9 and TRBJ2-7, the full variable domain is DSGVTQTPKHLITATGQRVTLRCSPRSGDLSVYWYQQSLDQGLQFLIQYYNGEERAKGNILERFSAQQFPDLHSELNLSSLELGDSALYFCASSVVGTGIEQYFGPGTRLTVT.

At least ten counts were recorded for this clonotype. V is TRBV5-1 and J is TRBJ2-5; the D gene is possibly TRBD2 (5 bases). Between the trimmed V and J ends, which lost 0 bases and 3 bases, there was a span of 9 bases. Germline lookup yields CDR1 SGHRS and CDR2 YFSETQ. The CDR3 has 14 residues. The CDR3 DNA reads TGCGCCAGCAGCTTGGGCGGACTGAAAGAGACCCAGTACTTC. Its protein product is CASSLGGLKETQYF.

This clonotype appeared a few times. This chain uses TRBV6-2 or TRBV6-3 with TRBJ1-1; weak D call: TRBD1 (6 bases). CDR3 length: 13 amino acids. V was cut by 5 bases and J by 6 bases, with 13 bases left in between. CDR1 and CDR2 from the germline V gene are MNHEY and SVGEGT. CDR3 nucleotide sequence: TGTGCCAGCAGTCTACAGGGAGGGGCTGAAGCTTTCTTT. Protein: CASSLQGGAEAFF.

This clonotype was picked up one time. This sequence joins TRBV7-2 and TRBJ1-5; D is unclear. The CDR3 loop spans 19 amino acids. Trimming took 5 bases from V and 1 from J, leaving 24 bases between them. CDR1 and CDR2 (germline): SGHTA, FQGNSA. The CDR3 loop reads CASSRGPSYWISSNQPQHF. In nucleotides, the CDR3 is TGTGCCAGCAGCCGAGGCCCCTCTTATTGGATCTCCAGCAATCAGCCCCAGCATTTT. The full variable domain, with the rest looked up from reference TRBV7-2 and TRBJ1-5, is GAGVSQSPSNKVTEKGKDVELRCDPISGHTALYWYRQSLGQGLEFLIYFQGNSAPDKSGLPSDRFSAERTGGSVSTLTIQRTQQEDSAVYLCASSRGPSYWISSNQPQHFGDGTRLSIL.

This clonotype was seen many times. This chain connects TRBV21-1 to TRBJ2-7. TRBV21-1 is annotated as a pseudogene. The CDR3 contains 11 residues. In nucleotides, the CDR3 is TGTGCCAGCAGCAAAGGGCACGAGCAGTACGTC. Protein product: CASSKGHEQYV.

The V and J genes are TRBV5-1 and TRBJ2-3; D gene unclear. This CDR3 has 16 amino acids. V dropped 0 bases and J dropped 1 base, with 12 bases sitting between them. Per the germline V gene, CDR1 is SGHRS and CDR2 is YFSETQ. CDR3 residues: CASSLESAPGTDTQYF. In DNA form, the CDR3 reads TGCGCCAGCAGCTTGGAATCAGCCCCTGGCACAGATACGCAGTATTTT.

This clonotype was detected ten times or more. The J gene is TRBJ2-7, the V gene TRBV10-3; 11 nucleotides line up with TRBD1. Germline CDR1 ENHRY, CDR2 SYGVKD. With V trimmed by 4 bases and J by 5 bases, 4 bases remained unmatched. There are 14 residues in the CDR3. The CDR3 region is CAISGGQGANEQYV. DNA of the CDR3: TGTGCCATCAGTGGAGGACAGGGGGCAAACGAGCAGTACGTC.

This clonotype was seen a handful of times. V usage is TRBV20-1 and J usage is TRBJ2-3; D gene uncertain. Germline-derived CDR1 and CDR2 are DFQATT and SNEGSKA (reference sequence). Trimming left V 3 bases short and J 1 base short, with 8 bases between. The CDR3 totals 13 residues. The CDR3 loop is CSARSQGTDTQYF. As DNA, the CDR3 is TGCAGTGCTAGGAGTCAGGGCACAGATACGCAGTATTTT.

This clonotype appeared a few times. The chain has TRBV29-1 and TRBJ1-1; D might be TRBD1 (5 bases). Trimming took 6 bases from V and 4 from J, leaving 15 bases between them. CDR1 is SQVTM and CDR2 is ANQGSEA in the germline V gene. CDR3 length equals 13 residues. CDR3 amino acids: CSVIRGTRTEAFF. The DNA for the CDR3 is TGCAGCGTAATCCGCGGGACTCGCACTGAAGCTTTCTTT.

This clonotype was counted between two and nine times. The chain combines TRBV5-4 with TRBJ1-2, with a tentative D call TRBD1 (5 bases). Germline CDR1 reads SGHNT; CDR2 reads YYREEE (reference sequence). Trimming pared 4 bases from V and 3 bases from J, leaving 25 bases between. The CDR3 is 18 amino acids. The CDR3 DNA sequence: TGTGCCAGCAGCGGCGGGCCGGGACGAAACCCTCGGGACTATGGCTACACCTTC. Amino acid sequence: CASSGGPGRNPRDYGYTF.

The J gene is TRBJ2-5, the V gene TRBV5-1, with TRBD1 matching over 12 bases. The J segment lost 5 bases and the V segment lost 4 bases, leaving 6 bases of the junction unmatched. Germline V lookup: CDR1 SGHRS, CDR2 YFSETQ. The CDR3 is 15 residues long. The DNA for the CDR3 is TGCGCCAGCAGCGTCGGGACAGGGGGCTGGGAGACCCAGTACTTC. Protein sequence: CASSVGTGGWETQYF.